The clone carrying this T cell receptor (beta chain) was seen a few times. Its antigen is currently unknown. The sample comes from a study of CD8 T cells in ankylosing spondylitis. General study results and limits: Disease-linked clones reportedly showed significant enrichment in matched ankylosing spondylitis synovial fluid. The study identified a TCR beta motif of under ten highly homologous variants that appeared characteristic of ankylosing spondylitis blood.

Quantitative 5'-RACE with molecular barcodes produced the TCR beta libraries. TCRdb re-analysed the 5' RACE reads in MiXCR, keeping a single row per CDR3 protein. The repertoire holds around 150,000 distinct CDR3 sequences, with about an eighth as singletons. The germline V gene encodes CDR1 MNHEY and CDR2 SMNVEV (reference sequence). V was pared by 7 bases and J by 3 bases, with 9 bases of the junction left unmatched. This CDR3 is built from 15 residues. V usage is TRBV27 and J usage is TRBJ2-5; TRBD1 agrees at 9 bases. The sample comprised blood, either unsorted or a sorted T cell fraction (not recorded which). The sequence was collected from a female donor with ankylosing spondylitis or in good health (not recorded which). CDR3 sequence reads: CASTKQGALEETQYF. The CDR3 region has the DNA TGTGCCAGCACTAAACAGGGGGCCTTGGAAGAGACCCAGTACTTC.